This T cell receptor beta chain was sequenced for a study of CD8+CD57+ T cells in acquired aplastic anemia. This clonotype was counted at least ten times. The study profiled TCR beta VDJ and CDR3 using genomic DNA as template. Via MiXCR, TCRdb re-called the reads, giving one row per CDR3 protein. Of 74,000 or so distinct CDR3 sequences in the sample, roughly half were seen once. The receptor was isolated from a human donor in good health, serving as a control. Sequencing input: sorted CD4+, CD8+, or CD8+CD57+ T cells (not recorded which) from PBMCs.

CDR3 in amino acids: CASRWTGAGDEQFF. DNA of the CDR3: TGTGCCAGCAGGTGGACAGGGGCGGGCGATGAGCAGTTCTTC. The J gene is TRBJ2-1, the V gene TRBV7-9; 9 bases match TRBD1. CDR3 length equals 14 residues. Unmatched junction bases numbered 8, after V lost 6 bases and J lost 8 bases. Per the germline V gene, CDR1 is SEHNR and CDR2 is FQNEAQ (reference sequence).